These T cell receptor beta chains were read from a single sample in a study of technical replicates of blood from a handful of donors. Sequenced by immunoSEQ multiplex PCR; TCRdb stores in-frame clones only, minus some. Among about 68,000 clones, roughly 97% were seen once, and the ten largest hold approximately 0.3%. Sequencing was done on a sample of T cells isolated from PBMCs. Every receptor here comes from a human donor in good health. CDR3s include the opening cysteine and the closing phenylalanine or tryptophan. Each record gives: clone size, CDR3 length, V gene, J gene, D gene, CDR3 protein, CDR3 DNA. A D gene is named only where the DNA matches it firmly. Where a row states a size, it is once, few, many or the class of an expanded clone; other rows omit it.

once,15,TRBV4-1,TRBJ1-5,TRBD1,CASSQGGQDNQPQHF,TGCGCCAGCAGCCAAGGGGGACAGGACAATCAGCCCCAGCATTTT
-,14,TRBV4-1,TRBJ2-1,-,CASSQVTHSGEQFF,TGCGCCAGCAGCCAAGTCACCCACAGTGGTGAGCAGTTCTTC
-,11,TRBV5-5,TRBJ1-1,-,CASTAGYEAFF,TGTGCCAGCACCGCAGGTTATGAAGCTTTCTTT
-,16,TRBV28,TRBJ1-1,-,CASNSLVRGTNTEAFF,TGTGCCAGCAACTCCCTGGTGAGGGGGACAAACACTGAAGCTTTCTTT
-,15,TRBV11-2,TRBJ2-7,TRBD1,CASSLGGTVPYEQYF,TGTGCCAGCAGCTTAGGGGGGACAGTTCCCTACGAGCAGTACTTC
-,14,TRBV27,TRBJ1-2,TRBD1,CASTKDRGIGGYTF,TGTGCCAGCACCAAGGACAGGGGAATAGGTGGCTACACCTTC
-,13,TRBV11-3,TRBJ2-1,TRBD1,CASSLGRGQGEFF,TGTGCCAGCAGCTTAGGCCGGGGACAGGGTGAGTTCTTC
-,15,TRBV7-3,TRBJ2-1,TRBD2,CASSPTSGTWNEQFF,TGTGCCAGCAGCCCGACTAGCGGGACGTGGAATGAGCAGTTCTTC
-,10,TRBV29-1,TRBJ1-2,-,CSVVTLMPTF,TGCAGCGTTGTAACCCTAATGCCCACCTTC
-,12,TRBV6-5,TRBJ2-7,TRBD1,CASSRQGVEQYF,TGTGCCAGCAGTCGTCAGGGGGTCGAGCAGTACTTC
-,13,TRBV6-1,TRBJ2-1,TRBD2,CASLLAARLEQFF,TGTGCCAGTTTACTAGCGGCCAGGCTTGAGCAGTTCTTC
-,17,TRBV15,TRBJ2-5,TRBD2,CATSRYAGGGVVETQYF,TGTGCCACCAGCAGATACGCTGGGGGGGGAGTGGTCGAGACCCAGTACTTC
-,15,TRBV11-2,TRBJ1-1,-,CASSLVSLEATEAFF,TGTGCCAGCAGCTTAGTTTCGTTGGAGGCGACTGAAGCTTTCTTT
once,14,TRBV6-5,TRBJ2-1,TRBD2,CASSYASGSYEQFF,TGTGCCAGCAGTTACGCTAGCGGTAGCTATGAGCAGTTCTTC
-,16,TRBV7-3,TRBJ2-1,TRBD2,CASSRYSGTFYNEQFF,TGTGCCAGCAGCCGATATAGCGGGACATTCTACAATGAGCAGTTCTTC
-,13,TRBV29-1,TRBJ1-1,-,CSVESQEDTEAFF,TGCAGCGTTGAATCCCAGGAAGACACTGAAGCTTTCTTT
-,18,TRBV9,TRBJ2-3,TRBD2,CASSGSSGIRAGTDTQYF,TGTGCCAGCAGCGGATCTAGCGGCATACGCGCGGGCACAGATACGCAGTATTTT
-,18,TRBV9,TRBJ1-2,TRBD1,CASSVDPRRRQGNYGYTF,TGTGCCAGCAGCGTAGACCCAAGACGAAGACAGGGGAACTATGGCTACACCTTC
-,18,TRBV7-2,TRBJ1-1,TRBD1,CASSRLRTGAFMNTEAFF,TGTGCCAGCAGCCGACTCCGCACAGGGGCCTTTATGAACACTGAAGCTTTCTTT
-,14,TRBV5-4,TRBJ2-1,TRBD2,CASSASGSYNEQFF,TGTGCCAGCAGCGCCAGCGGGAGCTACAATGAGCAGTTCTTC
-,16,TRBV15,TRBJ2-2,-,CATSRELDNLLGELFF,TGTGCCACCAGCAGAGAACTAGATAATCTTCTCGGGGAGCTGTTTTTT
-,12,TRBV11-2,TRBJ2-7,-,CASSLTPYEQYF,TGTGCCAGCAGCTTAACACCCTACGAGCAGTACTTC
-,14,TRBV27,TRBJ2-1,TRBD1,CASRTGSEYNEQFF,TGTGCCAGCAGGACAGGGTCGGAGTACAATGAGCAGTTCTTC
-,12,TRBV30,TRBJ1-1,-,CAWRSGYTEAFF,TGTGCCTGGAGGTCAGGGTACACTGAAGCTTTCTTT
-,14,TRBV7-6,TRBJ1-3,-,CASSLSESGNTIYF,TGTGCCAGCAGCTTATCCGAGTCTGGAAACACCATATATTTT
-,15,TRBV5-6,TRBJ2-7,-,CASSGGYGAAYEQYF,TGTGCCAGCAGCGGGGGGTATGGGGCAGCCTACGAGCAGTACTTC
-,14,TRBV7-2,TRBJ2-7,-,CASSLERASYEQYF,TGTGCCAGCAGCTTAGAGAGGGCCTCCTACGAGCAGTACTTC
-,13,TRBV2,TRBJ2-1,-,CASSVTSYNEQFF,TGTGCCAGCAGTGTGACTTCCTACAATGAGCAGTTCTTC
-,13,TRBV5-4,TRBJ2-5,TRBD1,CASSSDRWETQYF,TGTGCCAGCAGCTCGGACAGGTGGGAGACCCAGTACTTC